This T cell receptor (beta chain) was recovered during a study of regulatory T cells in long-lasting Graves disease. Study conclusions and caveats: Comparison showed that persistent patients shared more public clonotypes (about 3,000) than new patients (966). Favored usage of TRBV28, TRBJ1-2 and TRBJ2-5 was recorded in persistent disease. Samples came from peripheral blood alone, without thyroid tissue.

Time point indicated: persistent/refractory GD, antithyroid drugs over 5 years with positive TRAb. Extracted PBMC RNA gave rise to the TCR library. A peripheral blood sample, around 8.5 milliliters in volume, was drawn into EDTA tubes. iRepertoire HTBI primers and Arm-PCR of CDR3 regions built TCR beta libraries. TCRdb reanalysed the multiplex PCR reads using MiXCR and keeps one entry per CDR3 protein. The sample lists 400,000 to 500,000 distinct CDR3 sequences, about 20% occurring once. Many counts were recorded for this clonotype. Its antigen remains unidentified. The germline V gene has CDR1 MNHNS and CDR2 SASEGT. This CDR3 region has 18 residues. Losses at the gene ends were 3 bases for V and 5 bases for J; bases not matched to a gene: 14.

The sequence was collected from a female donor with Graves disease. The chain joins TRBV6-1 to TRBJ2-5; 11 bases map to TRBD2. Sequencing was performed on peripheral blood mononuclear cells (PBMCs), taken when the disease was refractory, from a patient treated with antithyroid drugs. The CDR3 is CASSERLAGRGGRETQYF. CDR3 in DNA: TGTGCCAGCAGTGAGAGACTAGCGGGAAGAGGCGGCCGCGAGACCCAGTACTTC.